The 2 T cell receptor beta chains in this list originate from one sample, sequenced in a study of cytomegalovirus exposure and HLA in healthy donors. Clones were read by immunoSEQ multiplex PCR, and TCRdb kept only the in-frame ones, dropping some. This repertoire shows about 360,000 clones, more than 80% found once; its top ten account for around 0.8%. The specimen sequenced was PBMCs. All receptors come from a woman between 18 and 29 years old in good health and CMV-seronegative.

This clone occurred once. The chain recombines TRBV30 with TRBJ1-4; D is uncertain. Trimming cost V 3 bases and J 0 bases, with 8 bases left between them. CDR1 is GTSNPN and CDR2 is SVGIG in the germline V gene (reference sequence). The CDR3 length is 14 residues. The CDR3 sequence: CAWRIQATNEKLFF. The CDR3 DNA sequence: TGTGCCTGGAGAATACAAGCAACTAATGAAAAACTGTTTTTT.

The chain has TRBV27 and TRBJ2-7; TRBD2 is a possible D gene (7 bases). In germline, CDR1 is MNHEY, CDR2 SMNVEV (reference sequence). CDR3 length equals 16 residues. With 5 bases removed from V and 2 bases from J, the gap between germline ends came to 19 bases. CDR3 sequence reads: CASSLLRSGGPYEQYF. In nucleotides, the CDR3 is TGTGCCAGCAGTCTCCTCAGATCCGGGGGGCCCTACGAGCAGTACTTC.